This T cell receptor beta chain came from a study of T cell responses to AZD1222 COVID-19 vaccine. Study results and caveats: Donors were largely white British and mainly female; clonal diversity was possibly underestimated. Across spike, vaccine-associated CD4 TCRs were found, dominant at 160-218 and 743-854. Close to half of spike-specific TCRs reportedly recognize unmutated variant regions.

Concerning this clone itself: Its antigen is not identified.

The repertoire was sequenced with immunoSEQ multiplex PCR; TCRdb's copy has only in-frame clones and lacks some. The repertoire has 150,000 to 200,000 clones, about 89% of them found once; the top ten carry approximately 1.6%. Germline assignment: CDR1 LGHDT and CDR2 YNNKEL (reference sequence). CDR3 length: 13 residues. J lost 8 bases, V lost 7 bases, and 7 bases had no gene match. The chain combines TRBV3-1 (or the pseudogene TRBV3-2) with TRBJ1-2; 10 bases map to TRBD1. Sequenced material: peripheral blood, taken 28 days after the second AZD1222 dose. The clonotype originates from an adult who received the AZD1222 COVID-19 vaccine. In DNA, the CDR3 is TGTGCCAGCACCCGACAGGGGGCGCGCGGCTACACCTTC. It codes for CASTRQGARGYTF.